The TCR beta chain under discussion was sequenced for a study of tumor-infiltrating lymphocytes in primary liver carcinoma. With 400 to 550 ng total RNA as template and a constant-region primer, TCR beta cDNA was made. Generation of the TCR beta libraries relied on three nested multiplex PCR rounds using slightly modified ARM-PCR. Investigators reported that the first two PCR rounds, at 10 cycles each, used TRBV1-TRBV30 forward primers with a C-beta reverse primer. A single record per CDR3 protein comes from TCRdb applying MiXCR to the multiplex PCR reads. The table includes fewer than 400,000 distinct CDR3 sequences, more than 55% detected once. Germline DNA was extracted alongside blood RNA, which was obtained from unsorted whole blood. This CDR3 contains 16 residues. Looked up from germline, CDR1 is MNHEY and CDR2 is SVGAGI. With V trimmed by 10 bases and J by 5 bases, 20 bases remained unmatched.

The TCR comes from a woman between 25 and 40 years old with primary liver carcinoma and hepatitis B virus infection. Sequenced material: peripheral blood. The chain carries TRBV6-5 and TRBJ2-7; 7 nucleotides match TRBD1. The CDR3 here is CATRTLQGELIHEQYF. In nucleotides, the CDR3 is TGTGCCACTCGGACCCTCCAGGGGGAATTAATTCACGAGCAGTACTTC.